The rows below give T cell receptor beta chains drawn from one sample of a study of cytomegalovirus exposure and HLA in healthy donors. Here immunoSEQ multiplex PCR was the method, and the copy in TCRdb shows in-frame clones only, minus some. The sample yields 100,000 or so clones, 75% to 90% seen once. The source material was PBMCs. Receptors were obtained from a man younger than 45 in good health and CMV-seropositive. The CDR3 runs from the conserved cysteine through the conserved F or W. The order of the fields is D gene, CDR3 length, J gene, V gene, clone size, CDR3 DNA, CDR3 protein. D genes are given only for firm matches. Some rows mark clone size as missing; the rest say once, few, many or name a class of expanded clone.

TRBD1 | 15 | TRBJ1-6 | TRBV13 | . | TGTGCCAGCAGCCTCCGACAGGGAGGTTATTCACCCCTCCACTTT | CASSLRQGGYSPLHF
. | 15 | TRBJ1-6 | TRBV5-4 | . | . | CASSFGEGSYSPLHF
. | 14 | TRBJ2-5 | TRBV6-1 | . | TGTGCCAGCAGTCCACGAGCGGGCGGGGAGACCCAGTACTTC | CASSPRAGGETQYF
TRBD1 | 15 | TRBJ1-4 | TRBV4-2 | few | TGTGCCAGCAGCCACCCCGGGACAGGGGATGAAAAACTGTTTTTT | CASSHPGTGDEKLFF
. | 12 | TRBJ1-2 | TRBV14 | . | TGTGCCAGCAGCCCCGGGTTCTATGGCTACACCTTC | CASSPGFYGYTF
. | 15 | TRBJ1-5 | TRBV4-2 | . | TGTGCCAGCAGCCAAGCAACAGGGTTGCTCTCGCCCCAGCATTTT | CASSQATGLLSPQHF
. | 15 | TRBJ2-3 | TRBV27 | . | TGTGCCAGCAGTTTATCTCGGCGGTTAACAGATACGCAGTATTTT | CASSLSRRLTDTQYF
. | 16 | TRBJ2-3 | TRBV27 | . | TGTGCCAGCAGTCCAACGGTTAGCGGTAGCACAGATACGCAGTATTTT | CASSPTVSGSTDTQYF
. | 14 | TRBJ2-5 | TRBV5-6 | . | TGTGCCAGCAGCCTGGGGTTAGGGGGAGAGACCCAGTACTTC | CASSLGLGGETQYF
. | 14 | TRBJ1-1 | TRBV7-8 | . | TGTGCCAGCAGCTGGGGCGTTGTGAACACTGAAGCTTTCTTT | CASSWGVVNTEAFF
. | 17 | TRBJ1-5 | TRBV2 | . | TGTGCCAGCAGATCCTTCCGGGACATCAGTAGCAATCAGCCCCAGCATTTT | CASRSFRDISSNQPQHF
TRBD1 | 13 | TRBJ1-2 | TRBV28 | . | TGTGCCAGCATTGGGACAGGGACTGGTGGCTACACCTTC | CASIGTGTGGYTF
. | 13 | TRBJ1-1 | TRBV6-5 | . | TGTGCCAGCAGTCCGAGGCCTCAACTTGAAGCTTTCTTT | CASSPRPQLEAFF
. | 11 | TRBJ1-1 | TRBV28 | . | TGTGCCAGCAGTCGCCTATATGAAGCTTTCTTT | CASSRLYEAFF
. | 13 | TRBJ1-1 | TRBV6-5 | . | TGTGCCAGCAGGCAGGGAATGGGAACTGAAGCTTTCTTT | CASRQGMGTEAFF
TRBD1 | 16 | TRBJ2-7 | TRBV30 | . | TGTGCCTGGAGTGTACCTCGGACAGGGGTGACCTACGAGCAGTACTTC | CAWSVPRTGVTYEQYF
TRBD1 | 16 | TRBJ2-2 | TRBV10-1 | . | TGCGCCAGCAGTGAGAGGGACAGGGGGAACACCGGGGAGCTGTTTTTT | CASSERDRGNTGELFF
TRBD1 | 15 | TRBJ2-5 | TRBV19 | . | TGTGCCAGTAGTATATTAAAGGGACAGCAAGAGACCCAGTACTTC | CASSILKGQQETQYF
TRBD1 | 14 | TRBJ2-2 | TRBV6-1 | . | TGTGCCAGCAGCCGGACAGGGAACACCGGGGAGCTGTTTTTT | CASSRTGNTGELFF
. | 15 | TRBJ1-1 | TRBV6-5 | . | TGTGCCAGCAGTTACCGGCGGGACCTGAACACTGAAGCTTTCTTT | CASSYRRDLNTEAFF